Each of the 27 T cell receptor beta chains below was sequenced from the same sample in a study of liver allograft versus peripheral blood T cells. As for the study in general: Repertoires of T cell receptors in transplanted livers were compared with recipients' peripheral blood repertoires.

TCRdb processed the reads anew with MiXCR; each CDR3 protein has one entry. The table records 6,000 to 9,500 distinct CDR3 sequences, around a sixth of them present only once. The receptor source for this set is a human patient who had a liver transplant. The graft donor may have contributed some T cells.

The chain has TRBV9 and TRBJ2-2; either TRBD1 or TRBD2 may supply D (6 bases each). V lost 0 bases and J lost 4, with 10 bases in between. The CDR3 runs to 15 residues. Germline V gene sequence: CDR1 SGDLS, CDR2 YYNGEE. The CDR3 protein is CASSVGGASTGELFF. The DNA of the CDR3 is TGTGCCAGCAGCGTAGGGGGGGCGAGCACCGGGGAGCTGTTTTTT.

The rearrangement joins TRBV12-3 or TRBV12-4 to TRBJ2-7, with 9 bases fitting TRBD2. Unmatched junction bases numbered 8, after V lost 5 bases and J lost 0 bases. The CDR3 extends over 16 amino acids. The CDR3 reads CASSPLSGGLSYEQYF. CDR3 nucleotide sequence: TGTGCCAGCAGTCCTCTCAGCGGGGGGCTCTCCTACGAGCAGTACTTC.

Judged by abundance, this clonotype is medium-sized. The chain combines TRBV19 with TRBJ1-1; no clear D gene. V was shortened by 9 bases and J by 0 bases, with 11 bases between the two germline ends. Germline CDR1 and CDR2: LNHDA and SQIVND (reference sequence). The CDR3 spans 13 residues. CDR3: CASGESMNTEAFF. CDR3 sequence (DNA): TGTGCCAGCGGGGAGTCCATGAACACTGAAGCTTTCTTT.

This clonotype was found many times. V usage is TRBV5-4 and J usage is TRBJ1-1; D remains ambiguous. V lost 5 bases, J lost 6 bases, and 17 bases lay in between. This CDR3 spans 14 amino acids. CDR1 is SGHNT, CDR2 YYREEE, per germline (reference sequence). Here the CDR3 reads CASSLPLVGAEAFF. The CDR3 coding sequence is TGTGCCAGCAGTTTGCCCCTCGTGGGCGCTGAAGCTTTCTTT. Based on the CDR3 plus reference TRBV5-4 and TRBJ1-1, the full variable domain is ETGVTQSPTHLIKTRGQQVTLRCSSQSGHNTVSWYQQALGQGPQFIFQYYREEENGRGNFPPRFSGLQFPNYSSELNVNALELDDSALYLCASSLPLVGAEAFFGQGTRLTVV.

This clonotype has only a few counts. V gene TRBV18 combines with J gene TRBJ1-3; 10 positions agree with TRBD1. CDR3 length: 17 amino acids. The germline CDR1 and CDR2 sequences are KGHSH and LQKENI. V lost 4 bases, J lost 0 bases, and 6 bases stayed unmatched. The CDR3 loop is CASSRVTGGSSGNTIYF. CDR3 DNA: TGTGCCAGCTCACGAGTGACAGGGGGCAGCTCTGGAAACACCATATATTTT.

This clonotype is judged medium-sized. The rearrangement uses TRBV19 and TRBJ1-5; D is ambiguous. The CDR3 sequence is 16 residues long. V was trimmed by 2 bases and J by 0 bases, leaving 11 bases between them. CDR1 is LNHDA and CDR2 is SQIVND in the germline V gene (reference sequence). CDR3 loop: CASSIRGRDSNQPQHF. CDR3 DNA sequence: TGTGCCAGTAGTATAAGAGGGAGGGATAGCAATCAGCCCCAGCATTTT.

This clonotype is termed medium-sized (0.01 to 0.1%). The CDR3: CSVGRDPRQGGYTF. In nucleotides, the CDR3 is TGCAGCGTAGGACGGGACCCGCGACAGGGTGGCTACACCTTC. The chain links TRBV29-1 to TRBJ1-2; 7 nucleotides align to TRBD1. Germline lookup yields CDR1 SQVTM and CDR2 ANQGSEA. V was pared by 6 bases and J by 7 bases, with 14 bases of the junction left unmatched. CDR3 length: 14 residues.

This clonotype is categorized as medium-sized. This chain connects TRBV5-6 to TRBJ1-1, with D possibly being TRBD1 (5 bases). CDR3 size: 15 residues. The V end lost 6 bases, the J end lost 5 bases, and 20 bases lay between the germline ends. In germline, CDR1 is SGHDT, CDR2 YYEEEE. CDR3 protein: CASTPLGDGPTEAFF. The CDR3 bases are TGTGCCAGCACCCCTCTTGGGGACGGGCCGACTGAAGCTTTCTTT. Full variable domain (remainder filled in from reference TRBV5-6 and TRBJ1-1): DAGVTQSPTHLIKTRGQQVTLRCSPKSGHDTVSWYQQALGQGPQFIFQYYEEEERQRGNFPDRFSGHQFPNYSSELNVNALLLGDSALYLCASTPLGDGPTEAFFGQGTRLTVV.

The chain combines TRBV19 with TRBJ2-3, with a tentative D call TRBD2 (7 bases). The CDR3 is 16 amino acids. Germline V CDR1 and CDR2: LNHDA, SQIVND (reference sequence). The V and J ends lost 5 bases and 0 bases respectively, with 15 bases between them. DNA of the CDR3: TGTGCCAGTAGTCGAATACGGGGGGCGAGCACAGATACGCAGTATTTT. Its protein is CASSRIRGASTDTQYF. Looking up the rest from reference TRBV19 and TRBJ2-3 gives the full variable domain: DGGITQSPKYLFRKEGQNVTLSCEQNLNHDAMYWYRQDPGQGLRLIYYSQIVNDFQKGDIAEGYSVSREKKESFPLTVTSAQKNPTAFYLCASSRIRGASTDTQYFGPGTRLTVL.

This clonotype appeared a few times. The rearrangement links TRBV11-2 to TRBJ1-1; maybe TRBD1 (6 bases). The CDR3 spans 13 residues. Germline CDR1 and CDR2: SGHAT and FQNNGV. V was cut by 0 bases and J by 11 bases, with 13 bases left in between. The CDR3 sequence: CASSLDQGTRAFF. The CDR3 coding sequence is TGTGCCAGCAGCTTAGATCAAGGGACAAGGGCTTTCTTT.

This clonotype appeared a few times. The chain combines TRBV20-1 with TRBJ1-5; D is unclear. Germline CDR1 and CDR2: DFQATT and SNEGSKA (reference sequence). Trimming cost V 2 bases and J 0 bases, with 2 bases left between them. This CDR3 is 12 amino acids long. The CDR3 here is CSARSSNQPQHF. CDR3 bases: TGCAGTGCTAGATCTAGCAATCAGCCCCAGCATTTT.

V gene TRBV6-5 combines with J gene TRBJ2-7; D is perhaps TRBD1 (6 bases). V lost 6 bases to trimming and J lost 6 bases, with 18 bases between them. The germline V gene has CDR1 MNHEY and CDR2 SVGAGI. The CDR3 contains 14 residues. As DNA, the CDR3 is TGTGCCAGCAGAGATCACAGGGAACTGAGCGAGCAGTACTTC. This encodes CASRDHRELSEQYF.

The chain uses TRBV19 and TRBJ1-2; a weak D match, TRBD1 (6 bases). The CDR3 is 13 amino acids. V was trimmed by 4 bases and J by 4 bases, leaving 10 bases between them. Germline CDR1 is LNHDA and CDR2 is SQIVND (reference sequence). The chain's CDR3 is CASSRTVSYGYTF. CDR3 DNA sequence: TGTGCCAGTAGTAGGACAGTCTCCTATGGCTACACCTTC.

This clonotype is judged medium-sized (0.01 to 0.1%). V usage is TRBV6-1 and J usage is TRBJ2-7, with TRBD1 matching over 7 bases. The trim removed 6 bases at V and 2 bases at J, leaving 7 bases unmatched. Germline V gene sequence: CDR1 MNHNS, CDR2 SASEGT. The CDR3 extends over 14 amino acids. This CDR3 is CASRPGTAPYEQYF. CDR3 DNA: TGTGCCAGCAGGCCCGGGACAGCCCCCTACGAGCAGTACTTC.

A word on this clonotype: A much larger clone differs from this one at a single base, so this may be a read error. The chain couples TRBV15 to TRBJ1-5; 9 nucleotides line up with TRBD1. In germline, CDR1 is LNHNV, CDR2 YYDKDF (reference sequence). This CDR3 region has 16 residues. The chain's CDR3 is CTTSSFRDRVNQPQHF. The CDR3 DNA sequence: TGTACCACCAGCAGCTTTCGGGACAGGGTAAATCAGCCCCAGCATTTT.

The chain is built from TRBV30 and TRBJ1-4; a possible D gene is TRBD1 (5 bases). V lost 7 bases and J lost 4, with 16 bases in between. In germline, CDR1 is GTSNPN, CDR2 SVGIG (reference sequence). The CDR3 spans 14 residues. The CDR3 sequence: CASRVLGLNEKLFF. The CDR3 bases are TGTGCCTCTAGGGTATTGGGGCTTAATGAAAAACTGTTTTTT.

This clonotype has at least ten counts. The chain's CDR3 is CASSPLDQPQHF. The CDR3 coding sequence is TGTGCCAGCAGTCCCCTAGATCAGCCCCAGCATTTT. The chain combines TRBV6-1 with TRBJ1-5; unclear D gene. The CDR3 is 12 amino acids. Trimming removed 5 bases at V and 5 bases at J, with 7 bases between. Germline-derived CDR1 and CDR2 are MNHNS and SASEGT.

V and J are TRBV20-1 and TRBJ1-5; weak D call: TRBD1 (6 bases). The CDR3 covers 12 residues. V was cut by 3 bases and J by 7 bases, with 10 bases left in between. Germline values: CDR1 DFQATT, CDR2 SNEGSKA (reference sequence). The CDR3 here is CSASSGVQPQHF. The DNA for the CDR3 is TGCAGTGCTAGTTCAGGGGTGCAGCCCCAGCATTTT.

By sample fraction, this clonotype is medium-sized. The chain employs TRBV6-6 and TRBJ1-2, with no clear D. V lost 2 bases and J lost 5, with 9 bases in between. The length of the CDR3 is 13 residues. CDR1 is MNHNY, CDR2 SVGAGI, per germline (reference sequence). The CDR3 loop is CASSYARGYGYTF. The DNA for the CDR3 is TGTGCCAGCAGTTACGCCCGAGGATATGGCTACACCTTC.

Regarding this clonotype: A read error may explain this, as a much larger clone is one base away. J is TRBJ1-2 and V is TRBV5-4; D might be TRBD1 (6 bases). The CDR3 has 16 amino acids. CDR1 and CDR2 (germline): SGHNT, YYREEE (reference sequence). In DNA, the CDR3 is TGTGCCATCAGCCCTTTCTCAGGGGTTACGGCACATGGCTACACCTTC. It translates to CAISPFSGVTAHGYTF.

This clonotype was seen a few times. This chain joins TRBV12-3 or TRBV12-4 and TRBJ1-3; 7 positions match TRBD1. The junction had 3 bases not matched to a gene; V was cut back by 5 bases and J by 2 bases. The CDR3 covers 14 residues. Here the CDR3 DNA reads TGTGCCAGCAGTCACGACAGGGCTGGAAACACCATATATTTT. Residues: CASSHDRAGNTIYF.

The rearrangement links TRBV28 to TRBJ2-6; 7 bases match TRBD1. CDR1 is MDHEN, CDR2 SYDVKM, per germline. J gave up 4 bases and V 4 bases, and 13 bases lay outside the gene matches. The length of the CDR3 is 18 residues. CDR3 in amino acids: CASSSGTVSFVGANVLTF. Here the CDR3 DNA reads TGTGCCAGCAGTTCCGGGACAGTCTCTTTTGTGGGGGCCAACGTCCTGACTTTC. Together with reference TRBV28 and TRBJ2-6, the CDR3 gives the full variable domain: DVKVTQSSRYLVKRTGEKVFLECVQDMDHENMFWYRQDPGLGLRLIYFSYDVKMKEKGDIPEGYSVSREKKERFSLILESASTNQTSMYLCASSSGTVSFVGANVLTFGAGSRLTVL.

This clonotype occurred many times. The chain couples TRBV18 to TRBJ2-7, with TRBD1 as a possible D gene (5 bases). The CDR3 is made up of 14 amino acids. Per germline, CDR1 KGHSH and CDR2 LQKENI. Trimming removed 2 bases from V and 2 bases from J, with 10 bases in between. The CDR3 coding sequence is TGTGCCAGCTCACCAGACAGCCGACCCTACGAGCAGTACTTC. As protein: CASSPDSRPYEQYF. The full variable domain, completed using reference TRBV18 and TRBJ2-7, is NAGVMQNPRHLVRRRGQEARLRCSPMKGHSHVYWYRQLPEEGLKFMVYLQKENIIDESGMPKERFSAEFPKEGPSILRIQQVVRGDSAAYFCASSPDSRPYEQYFGPGTRLTVT.

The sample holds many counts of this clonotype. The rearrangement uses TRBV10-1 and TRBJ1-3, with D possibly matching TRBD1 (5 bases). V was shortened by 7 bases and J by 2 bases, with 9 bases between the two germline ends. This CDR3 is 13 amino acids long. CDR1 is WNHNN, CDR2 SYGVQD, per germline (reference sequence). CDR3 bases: TGCGCCAGCACCTCAGGGACTGGAAACACCATATATTTT. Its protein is CASTSGTGNTIYF.

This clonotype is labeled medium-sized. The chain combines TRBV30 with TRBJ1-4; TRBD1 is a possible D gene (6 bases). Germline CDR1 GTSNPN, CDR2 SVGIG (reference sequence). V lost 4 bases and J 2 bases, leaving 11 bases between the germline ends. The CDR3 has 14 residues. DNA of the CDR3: TGTGCCTGGACCCCAGGGGAGACTAATGAAAAACTGTTTTTT. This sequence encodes CAWTPGETNEKLFF.

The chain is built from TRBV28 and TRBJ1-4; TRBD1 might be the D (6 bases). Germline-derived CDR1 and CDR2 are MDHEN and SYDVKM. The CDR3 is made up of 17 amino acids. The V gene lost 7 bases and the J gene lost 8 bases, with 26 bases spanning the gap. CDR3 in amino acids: CASKGTRGRVGLEKLFF. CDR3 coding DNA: TGTGCCAGCAAGGGGACGAGGGGGAGAGTAGGTTTGGAAAAACTGTTTTTT.

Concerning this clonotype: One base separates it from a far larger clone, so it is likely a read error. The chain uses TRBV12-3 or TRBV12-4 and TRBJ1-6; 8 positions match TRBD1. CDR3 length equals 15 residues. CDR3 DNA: TGTGCCTGCAGCGCGTCCGGGACAGGACTTACAACCCTCCACTTT. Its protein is CACSASGTGLTTLHF.